A single sample is the source of the 18 T cell receptor beta chains below, sequenced in a study of blood T cell repertoires in COVID-19. The table came from immunoSEQ multiplex PCR; TCRdb's copy has only in-frame clones and leaves some out. The top ten clones hold approximately 0.93% of a sample with about 350,000 clones, around nine tenths of them seen once. Sequenced: PBMCs or T cells enriched from blood (not recorded which). Receptor source: a woman between 25 and 40 years old who had been exposed to COVID-19.

The chain combines TRBV28 with TRBJ2-1, with TRBD1 matching over 9 bases. In germline, CDR1 is MDHEN, CDR2 SYDVKM. This CDR3 has 14 residues. J was trimmed by 8 bases and V by 5 bases; bases with no gene match: 7. CDR3 nucleotide sequence: TGTGCCAGCAGTCGTACAGGGGGCCGGGATGAGCAGTTCTTC. It is translated as CASSRTGGRDEQFF.

This clone was seen a single time. The rearrangement uses TRBV6-5 and TRBJ2-1; D gene ambiguous. The V and J ends lost 3 bases and 0 bases respectively, with 12 bases between them. The CDR3 runs 16 residues. From germline, CDR1 is MNHEY and CDR2 SVGAGI. The CDR3 spells CASSYGDTSSYNEQFF. CDR3 sequence (DNA): TGTGCCAGCAGTTATGGTGACACAAGCTCCTACAATGAGCAGTTCTTC.

This clone was counted once. This rearrangement joins TRBV28 to TRBJ1-4; D unresolved. In germline, CDR1 is MDHEN, CDR2 SYDVKM. Trimming removed 6 bases at V and 3 bases at J, with 8 bases between. The CDR3 extends over 13 amino acids. DNA for the CDR3: TGTGCCAGCAGGCGGAGCCCTAATGAAAAACTGTTTTTT. It specifies CASRRSPNEKLFF.

The chain combines TRBV24-1 with TRBJ2-1; D is undetermined. This CDR3 spans 14 amino acids. The V and J ends lost 9 bases and 3 bases respectively, with 14 bases between them. Germline loops: CDR1 KGHDR, CDR2 SFDVKD. CDR3 protein: CATAPSAVYNEQFF. The CDR3 nucleotides read TGTGCCACCGCGCCCTCTGCGGTCTACAATGAGCAGTTCTTC.

The V call is TRBV7-9, the J call TRBJ1-6; no firm D call. The germline V and J ends were trimmed by 5 bases and 6 bases, with 11 bases remaining between them. This CDR3 comprises 14 residues. Germline CDR1 SEHNR, CDR2 FQNEAQ (reference sequence). CDR3 loop: CASSLGDGNSPLHF. As DNA, the CDR3 is TGTGCCAGCAGCCTCGGGGATGGTAATTCACCCCTCCACTTT. Together with reference TRBV7-9 and TRBJ1-6, the CDR3 gives the full variable domain: DTGVSQNPRHKITKRGQNVTFRCDPISEHNRLYWYRQTLGQGPEFLTYFQNEAQLEKSRLLSDRFSAERPKGSFSTLEIQRTEQGDSAMYLCASSLGDGNSPLHFGNGTRLTVT.

The genes are TRBV27 and TRBJ1-1; D gene ambiguous. Germline CDR1 and CDR2: MNHEY and SMNVEV (reference sequence). The ends were cut back, 3 bases at V and 0 bases at J, with 8 bases in the middle. There are 14 residues in the CDR3. The CDR3 region is CASSFTGVNTEAFF. Here the CDR3 DNA reads TGTGCCAGCAGTTTTACCGGGGTGAACACTGAAGCTTTCTTT.

V is TRBV19 and J is TRBJ1-5, with D perhaps matching TRBD1 (6 bases). Trimming took 3 bases from V and 0 from J, leaving 9 bases between them. The germline V gene has CDR1 LNHDA and CDR2 SQIVND (reference sequence). The CDR3 is 15 amino acids. The CDR3 DNA follows: TGTGCCAGTAGTATTGGACAGATTAGCAATCAGCCCCAGCATTTT. It codes for CASSIGQISNQPQHF.

The chain carries TRBV6-2 or TRBV6-3 and TRBJ1-5, with D possibly matching TRBD1 (6 bases). V lost 0 bases and J 9 bases, leaving 9 bases between the germline ends. The CDR3 is 13 amino acids. Germline lookup yields CDR1 MNHEY and CDR2 SVGEGT. The CDR3 region is CASSYSRQAPQHF. Here the CDR3 DNA reads TGTGCCAGCAGTTACTCACGACAGGCGCCCCAGCATTTT.

The chain recombines TRBV15 with TRBJ2-1; 9 nucleotides match TRBD2. J lost 5 bases, V lost 1 base, and 6 bases had no gene match. CDR1 and CDR2 from the germline V gene are LNHNV and YYDKDF (reference sequence). The CDR3 spans 16 residues. The DNA for the CDR3 is TGTGCCACCAGCAGAGTAGCGGGAGAGCACAACAATGAGCAGTTCTTC. Its translation: CATSRVAGEHNNEQFF.

This sequence joins TRBV6-5 and TRBJ1-5; possibly TRBD1 for D (6 bases). V lost 6 bases and J 3 bases, leaving 15 bases between the germline ends. The CDR3 runs 15 residues. Germline V gene data show CDR1 as MNHEY and CDR2 as SVGAGI. The chain's CDR3 is CASRGAWQSNQPQHF. The CDR3 coding sequence is TGTGCCAGCAGGGGGGCTTGGCAGTCCAATCAGCCCCAGCATTTT.

V gene TRBV29-1 combines with J gene TRBJ2-7; 10 bases map to TRBD2. Trimming took 6 bases from V and 2 from J; bases not matched to a gene: 7. Germline-derived CDR1 and CDR2 are SQVTM and ANQGSEA. The CDR3 consists of 14 residues. The CDR3: CSVGKAGGPYEQYF. CDR3 in DNA: TGCAGCGTGGGGAAAGCGGGAGGGCCCTACGAGCAGTACTTC.

The chain recombines TRBV27 with TRBJ2-7, with 10 bases lining up with TRBD2. With V trimmed by 3 bases and J by 3 bases, 5 bases remained unmatched. The CDR3 length is 15 residues. Germline CDR1 is MNHEY and CDR2 is SMNVEV (reference sequence). CDR3 nucleotide sequence: TGTGCCAGCAGTTTCTCTAGCGGGAGTATCTACGAGCAGTACTTC. This encodes CASSFSSGSIYEQYF.

The chain links TRBV10-3 to TRBJ2-6; tentative D call: TRBD1 (6 bases). Germline CDR1 ENHRY, CDR2 SYGVKD. The CDR3 runs to 17 residues. Trimming pared 6 bases from V and 0 bases from J, leaving 15 bases between. CDR3 coding DNA: TGTGCCATCAGCCGGACAGAAAAGCTCTCTGGGGCCAACGTCCTGACTTTC. It encodes CAISRTEKLSGANVLTF.

The chain has TRBV6-6 and TRBJ2-7; TRBD2 aligns across 7 bases. V was clipped by 6 bases and J by 1 base; unmatched bases: 9. The CDR3 is 15 residues long. In germline, CDR1 is MNHNY, CDR2 SVGAGI (reference sequence). CDR3 amino acids: CASSPPAGESYEQYF. For the CDR3, the DNA is TGTGCCAGCAGCCCGCCTGCGGGAGAATCCTACGAGCAGTACTTC.

The rearrangement links TRBV3-1 (or the pseudogene TRBV3-2) to TRBJ2-5; D gene ambiguous. Germline V gene lookup returns CDR1 LGHDT and CDR2 YNNKEL (reference sequence). Trimming cost V 0 bases and J 11 bases, with 13 bases left between them. There are 13 residues in the CDR3. CDR3 coding DNA: TGTGCCAGCAGCCAAGAATCTTGGGCGTTACAGTACTTC. It is translated as CASSQESWALQYF.

The rearrangement joins TRBV5-4 to TRBJ1-2; 8 positions match TRBD1. V shed 2 bases and J 7 bases; nucleotides not matched to a gene: 7. Germline V gene sequence: CDR1 SGHNT, CDR2 YYREEE (reference sequence). The CDR3 length is 14 residues. The CDR3: CASSFGQGAFGYTF. DNA for the CDR3: TGTGCCAGCAGCTTCGGCCAGGGGGCTTTTGGCTACACCTTC. Looking up the rest from reference TRBV5-4 and TRBJ1-2 gives the full variable domain: ETGVTQSPTHLIKTRGQQVTLRCSSQSGHNTVSWYQQALGQGPQFIFQYYREEENGRGNFPPRFSGLQFPNYSSELNVNALELDDSALYLCASSFGQGAFGYTFGSGTRLTVV.

The V and J genes are TRBV11-3 and TRBJ2-5; the match to TRBD1 covers 7 bases. The CDR3 spans 19 residues. The germline V gene encodes CDR1 SGHNT and CDR2 YENEEA. The V gene end was trimmed by 4 bases and the J gene end by 0 bases; junction bases not matched to a gene: 17. The DNA of the CDR3 is TGTGCCAGCAGCTCATACGACGAGGGGGCTGAGGGGTACCAAGAGACCCAGTACTTC. Amino acids: CASSSYDEGAEGYQETQYF.

The chain carries TRBV9 and TRBJ1-4; tentative D call: TRBD1 (6 bases). Germline V lookup: CDR1 SGDLS, CDR2 YYNGEE. The CDR3 has 18 amino acids. Trimming shortened V by 3 bases and J by 0 bases, and 18 bases separated the two germline ends. This CDR3 is CASSGRQVPDATNEKLFF. The CDR3 DNA reads TGTGCCAGCAGCGGGAGACAGGTCCCCGATGCAACTAATGAAAAACTGTTTTTT.